This T cell receptor (beta chain) was captured by sequencing in a study of regulatory T cells in long-lasting Graves disease. The CDR3 is 15 amino acids. V was trimmed by 0 bases and J by 3 bases, leaving 12 bases between them. Sequencing libraries for TCR beta were prepared with iRepertoire HTBI primers and Arm-PCR of CDR3 regions. TCRdb processed the multiplex PCR reads anew with MiXCR; each CDR3 protein has one entry. This repertoire shows 450,000 to 500,000 distinct CDR3 sequences, about 17% found once; its top ten account for 9% to 15%. This clonotype was observed many times. Antigen: not known. As for time point: newly diagnosed GD, antithyroid drugs for less than 3 months. RNA from PBMCs was the source of the TCR library. Study-level findings and limits: Persistent disease samples used TRBV28, TRBJ1-2 and TRBJ2-5 preferentially. Since the sample size was small, accuracy may have been reduced.

These data were also filed under a second study, of T cells in Graves' hyperthyroidism and ophthalmopathy. Per that study: Patients were aged 18 to 65, had disease duration under 2 months, and had newly diagnosed hyperthyroidism. An initial round of RT-PCR targeting the TCR CDR3 relied on the HTBI primer set.

The sample consisted of peripheral blood mononuclear cells (PBMCs), taken at new diagnosis, from a patient treated with antithyroid drugs. The sequence was obtained from a man aged 35 to 55 with Graves disease. The chain employs TRBV12-3 or TRBV12-4 and TRBJ2-7; unclear D gene. CDR3 region: CASSLAGSLVYEQYF. CDR3 nucleotides: TGTGCCAGCAGTTTAGCTGGCAGTCTAGTCTACGAGCAGTACTTC.